This T cell receptor beta chain was identified in a study of cytomegalovirus exposure and HLA in healthy donors. Study-wide findings and caveats: Most likely, a cluster of highly shared sequence variants arose as a sequencing artifact. In an earlier analysis, productive rearrangement rates for most beta V segments clustered near 87% or 30%. TCR beta sequences numbering under 20,000 were associated with HLA alleles at 0.05 false discovery rate in a later analysis. V- and J-gene trimming in TCR beta was tied to a missense DCLRE1C variant by an analysis performed later.

The table lists this clone with a few counts. Antigen specificity is unknown. Per the germline V gene, CDR1 is MNHEY and CDR2 is SVGAGI. With 7 bases removed from V and 5 bases from J, the gap between germline ends came to 5 bases. The CDR3 has 11 residues. Vbeta (60) and Jbeta (13) primers were used in the PCR. The table came from immunoSEQ multiplex PCR; TCRdb's copy has only in-frame clones and leaves some out. The sample lists under 150,000 clones, around 82% occurring once. J is TRBJ2-2 and V is TRBV6-5; D uncertain. Sequencing used PBMCs. This receptor was taken from a boy aged 5-17 years in good health and CMV-seronegative. The CDR3 coding sequence is TGTGCCAGCAAGACTACCGGGGAGCTGTTTTTT. This encodes CASKTTGELFF.